Listed here are 2 T cell receptor beta chains from one sample, sequenced in a study of blood T cell repertoires in COVID-19. Libraries were prepared by immunoSEQ multiplex PCR; TCRdb keeps only in-frame clonotypes and omits some of them. The sample includes fewer than 200,000 clones, around 86% of them seen just once. The sample consisted of peripheral blood. These receptors were collected from a man between 40 and 49 years old with active or convalescent COVID-19.

The chain recombines TRBV4-3 with TRBJ1-1, with D unresolved. This CDR3 spans 14 amino acids. V dropped 0 bases and J dropped 4 bases, with 9 bases sitting between them. Germline CDR1 LGHNA, CDR2 YSLEER. CDR3 protein: CASSQDIPGTEAFF. For the CDR3, the DNA is TGCGCCAGCAGCCAAGATATTCCAGGCACTGAAGCTTTCTTT.

This clone has more than one count but fewer than ten. This chain links TRBV13 with TRBJ2-7; tentatively, D is TRBD1 (6 bases). The ends were cut back, 4 bases at V and 0 bases at J, with 13 bases in the middle. CDR3 length: 15 residues. Germline assignment: CDR1 PRHDT and CDR2 FYEKMQ (reference sequence). The CDR3 region is CASSSRDKYSYEQYF. The CDR3 DNA follows: TGTGCCAGCAGCTCCCGGGACAAGTACTCCTACGAGCAGTACTTC.